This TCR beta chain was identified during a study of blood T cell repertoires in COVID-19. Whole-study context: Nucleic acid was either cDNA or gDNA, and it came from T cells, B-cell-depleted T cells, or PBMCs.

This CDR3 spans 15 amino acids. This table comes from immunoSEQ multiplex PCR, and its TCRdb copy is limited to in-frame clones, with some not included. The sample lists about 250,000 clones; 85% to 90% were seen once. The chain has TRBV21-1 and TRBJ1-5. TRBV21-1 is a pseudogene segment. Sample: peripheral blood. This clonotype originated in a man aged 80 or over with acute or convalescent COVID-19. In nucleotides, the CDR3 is TGTGCCAGCACCTCCCCGGGGGTTTGGGATCAGCCCCAGCATTTT. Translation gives CASTSPGVWDQPQHF.